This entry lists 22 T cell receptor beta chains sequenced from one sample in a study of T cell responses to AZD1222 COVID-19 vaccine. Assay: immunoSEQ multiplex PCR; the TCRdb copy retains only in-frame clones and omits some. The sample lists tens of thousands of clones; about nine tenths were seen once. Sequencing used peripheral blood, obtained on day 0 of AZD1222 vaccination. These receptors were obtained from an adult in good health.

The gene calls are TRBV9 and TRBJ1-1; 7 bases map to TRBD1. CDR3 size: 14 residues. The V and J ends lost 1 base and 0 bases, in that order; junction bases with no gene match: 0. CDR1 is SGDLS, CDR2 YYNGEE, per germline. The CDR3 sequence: CASSVTGVNTEAFF. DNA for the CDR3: TGTGCCAGCAGCGTAACAGGGGTGAACACTGAAGCTTTCTTT.

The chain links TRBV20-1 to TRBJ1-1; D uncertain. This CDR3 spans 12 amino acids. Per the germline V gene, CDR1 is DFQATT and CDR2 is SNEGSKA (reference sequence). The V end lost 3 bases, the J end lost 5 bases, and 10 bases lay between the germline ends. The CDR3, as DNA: TGCAGTGCTAGTTTGTCGGGAACTGAAGCTTTCTTT. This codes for CSASLSGTEAFF.

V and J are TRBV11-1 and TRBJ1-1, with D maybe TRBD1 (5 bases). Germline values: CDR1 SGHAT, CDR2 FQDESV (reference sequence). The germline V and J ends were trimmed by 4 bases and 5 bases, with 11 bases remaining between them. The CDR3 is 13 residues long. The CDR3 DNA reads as TGTGCCAGCAGCTCACGCAGGGTAACTGAAGCTTTCTTT. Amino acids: CASSSRRVTEAFF. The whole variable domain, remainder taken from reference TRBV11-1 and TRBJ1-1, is EAEVAQSPRYKITEKSQAVAFWCDPISGHATLYWYRQILGQGPELLVQFQDESVVDDSQLPKDRFSAERLKGVDSTLKIQPAELGDSAMYLCASSSRRVTEAFFGQGTRLTVV.

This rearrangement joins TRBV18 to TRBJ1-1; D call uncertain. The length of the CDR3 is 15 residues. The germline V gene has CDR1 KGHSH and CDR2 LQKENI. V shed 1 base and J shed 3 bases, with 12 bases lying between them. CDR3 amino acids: CASSPRGMWDTEAFF. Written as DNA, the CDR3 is TGTGCCAGCTCACCACGGGGTATGTGGGACACTGAAGCTTTCTTT.

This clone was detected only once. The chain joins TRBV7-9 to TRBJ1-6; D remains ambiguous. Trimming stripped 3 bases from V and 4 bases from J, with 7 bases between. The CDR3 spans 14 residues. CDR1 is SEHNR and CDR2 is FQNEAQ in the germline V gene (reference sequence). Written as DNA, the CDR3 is TGTGCCAGCAGCTTTGGACGGTATAATTCACCCCTCCACTTT. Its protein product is CASSFGRYNSPLHF.

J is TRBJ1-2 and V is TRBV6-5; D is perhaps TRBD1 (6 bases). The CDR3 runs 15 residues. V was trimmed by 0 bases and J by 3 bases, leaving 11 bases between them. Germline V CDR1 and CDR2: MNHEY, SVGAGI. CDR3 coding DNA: TGTGCCAGCAGTTACTCGTCAGGGGCCGACTATGGCTACACCTTC. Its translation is CASSYSSGADYGYTF.

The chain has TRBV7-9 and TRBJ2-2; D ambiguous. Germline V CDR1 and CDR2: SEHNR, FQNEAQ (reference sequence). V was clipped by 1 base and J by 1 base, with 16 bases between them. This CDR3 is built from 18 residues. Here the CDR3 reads CASSLVDRFQKNTGELFF. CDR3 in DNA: TGTGCCAGCAGCTTAGTAGATAGGTTCCAAAAGAACACCGGGGAGCTGTTTTTT. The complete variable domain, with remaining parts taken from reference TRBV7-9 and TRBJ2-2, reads DTGVSQNPRHKITKRGQNVTFRCDPISEHNRLYWYRQTLGQGPEFLTYFQNEAQLEKSRLLSDRFSAERPKGSFSTLEIQRTEQGDSAMYLCASSLVDRFQKNTGELFFGEGSRLTVL.

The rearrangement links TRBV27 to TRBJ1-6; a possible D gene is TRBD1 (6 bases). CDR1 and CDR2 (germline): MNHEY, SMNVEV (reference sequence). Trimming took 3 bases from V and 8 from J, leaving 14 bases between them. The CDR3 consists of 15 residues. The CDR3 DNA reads TGTGCCAGCAGTTTGGACAGCCCGGCGCATTCACCCCTCCACTTT. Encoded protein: CASSLDSPAHSPLHF.

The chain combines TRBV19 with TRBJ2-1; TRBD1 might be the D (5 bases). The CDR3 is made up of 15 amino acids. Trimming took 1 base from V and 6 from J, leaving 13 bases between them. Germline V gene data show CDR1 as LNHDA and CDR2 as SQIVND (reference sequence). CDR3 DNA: TGTGCCAGTAGTATAGTGGTAGTTAGGGGCAATGAGCAGTTCTTC. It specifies CASSIVVVRGNEQFF.

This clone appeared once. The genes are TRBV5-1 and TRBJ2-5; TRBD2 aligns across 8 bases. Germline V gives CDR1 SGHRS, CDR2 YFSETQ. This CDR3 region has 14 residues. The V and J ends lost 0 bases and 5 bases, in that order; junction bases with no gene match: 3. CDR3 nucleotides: TGCGCCAGCAGCTTGGGGAGCGGGGGTGAGACCCAGTACTTC. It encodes CASSLGSGGETQYF.

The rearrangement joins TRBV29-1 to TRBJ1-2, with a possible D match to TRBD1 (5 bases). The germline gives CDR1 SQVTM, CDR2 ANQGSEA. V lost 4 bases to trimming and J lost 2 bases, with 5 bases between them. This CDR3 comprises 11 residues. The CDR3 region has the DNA TGCAGCGTTGGACAGAACTATGGCTACACCTTC. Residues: CSVGQNYGYTF.

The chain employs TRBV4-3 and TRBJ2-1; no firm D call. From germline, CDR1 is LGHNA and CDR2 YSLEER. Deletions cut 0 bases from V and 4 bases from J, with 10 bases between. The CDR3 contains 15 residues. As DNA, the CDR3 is TGCGCCAGCAGCCAAGATGCGGTATTTTACAATGAGCAGTTCTTC. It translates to CASSQDAVFYNEQFF.

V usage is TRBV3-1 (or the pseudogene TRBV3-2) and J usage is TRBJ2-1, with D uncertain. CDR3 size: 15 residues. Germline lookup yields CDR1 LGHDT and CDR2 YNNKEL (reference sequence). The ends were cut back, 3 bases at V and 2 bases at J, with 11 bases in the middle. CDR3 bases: TGTGCCAGCAGCCAGATAAGCGTAGCCTACAATGAGCAGTTCTTC. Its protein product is CASSQISVAYNEQFF.

The CDR3 nucleotides are TGTGCCAGCTTCGAGGGGGACCCACATCAGCCCCAGCATTTT. It is translated as CASFEGDPHQPQHF. V is TRBV6-5 and J is TRBJ1-5; possible D gene TRBD1, 6 bases. The germline V and J ends were trimmed by 8 bases and 5 bases, with 16 bases remaining between them. The length of the CDR3 is 14 residues. The germline V gene has CDR1 MNHEY and CDR2 SVGAGI.

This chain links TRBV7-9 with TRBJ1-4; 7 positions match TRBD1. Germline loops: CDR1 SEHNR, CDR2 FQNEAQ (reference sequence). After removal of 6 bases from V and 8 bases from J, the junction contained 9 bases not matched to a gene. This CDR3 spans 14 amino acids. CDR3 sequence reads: CASRSEGAREKLFF. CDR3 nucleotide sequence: TGTGCCAGCAGATCAGAGGGGGCGCGGGAAAAACTGTTTTTT. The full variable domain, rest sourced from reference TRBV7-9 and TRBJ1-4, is DTGVSQNPRHKITKRGQNVTFRCDPISEHNRLYWYRQTLGQGPEFLTYFQNEAQLEKSRLLSDRFSAERPKGSFSTLEIQRTEQGDSAMYLCASRSEGAREKLFFGSGTQLSVL.

DNA for the CDR3: TGTGCCAGCAGGGGACGCCTCAACACCGGGGAGCTGTTTTTT. Its translation is CASRGRLNTGELFF. The chain uses TRBV2 and TRBJ2-2, with D possibly called TRBD1 or TRBD2 (5 bases each). Trimming left V 6 bases short and J 2 bases short, with 10 bases between. The CDR3 has 14 residues. In germline, CDR1 is SNHLY, CDR2 FYNNEI.

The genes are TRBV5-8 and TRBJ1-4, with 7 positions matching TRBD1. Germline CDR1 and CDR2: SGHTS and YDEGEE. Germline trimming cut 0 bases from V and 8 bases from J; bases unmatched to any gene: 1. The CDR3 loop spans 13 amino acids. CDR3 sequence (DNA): TGTGCCAGCAGCTTGGTGACAGGGGAAAAACTGTTTTTT. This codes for CASSLVTGEKLFF.

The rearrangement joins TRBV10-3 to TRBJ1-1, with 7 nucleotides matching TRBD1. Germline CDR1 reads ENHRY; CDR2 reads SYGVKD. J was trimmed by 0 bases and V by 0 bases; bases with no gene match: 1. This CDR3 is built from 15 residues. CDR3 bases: TGTGCCATCAGTGAGTCGGGACAGATGAACACTGAAGCTTTCTTT. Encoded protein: CAISESGQMNTEAFF.

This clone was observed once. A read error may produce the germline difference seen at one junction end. The CDR3 reads CASSLDTGGSTIYF. The DNA of the CDR3 is TGTGCCAGCAGCTTAGATACGGGGGGAAGCACCATATATTTT. The chain couples TRBV11-2 to TRBJ1-3, with D perhaps matching TRBD1 (5 bases). Germline CDR1 SGHAT, CDR2 FQNNGV. The CDR3 is made up of 14 amino acids.

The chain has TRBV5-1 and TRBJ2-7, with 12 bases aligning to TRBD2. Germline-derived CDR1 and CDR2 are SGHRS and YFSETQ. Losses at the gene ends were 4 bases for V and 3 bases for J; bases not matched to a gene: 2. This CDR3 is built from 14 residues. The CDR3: CASSTGLAGYEQYF. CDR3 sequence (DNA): TGCGCCAGCAGCACGGGACTAGCGGGCTACGAGCAGTACTTC.

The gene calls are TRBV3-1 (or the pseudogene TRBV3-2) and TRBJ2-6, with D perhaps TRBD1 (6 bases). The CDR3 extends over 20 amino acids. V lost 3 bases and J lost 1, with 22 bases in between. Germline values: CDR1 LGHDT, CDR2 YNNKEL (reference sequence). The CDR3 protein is CASSHRTVYLIGSGANVLTF. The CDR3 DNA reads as TGTGCCAGCAGCCACAGGACAGTTTATTTGATCGGGTCTGGGGCCAACGTCCTGACTTTC.

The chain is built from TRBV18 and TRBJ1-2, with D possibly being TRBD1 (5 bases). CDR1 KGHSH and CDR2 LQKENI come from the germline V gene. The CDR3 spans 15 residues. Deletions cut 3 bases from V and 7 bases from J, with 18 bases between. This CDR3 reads CASSPGVAFLFGYTF. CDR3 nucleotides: TGTGCCAGCTCACCGGGGGTAGCGTTCCTCTTTGGCTACACCTTC. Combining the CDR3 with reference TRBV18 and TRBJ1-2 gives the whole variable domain NAGVMQNPRHLVRRRGQEARLRCSPMKGHSHVYWYRQLPEEGLKFMVYLQKENIIDESGMPKERFSAEFPKEGPSILRIQQVVRGDSAAYFCASSPGVAFLFGYTFGSGTRLTVV.